The TCR beta chain under discussion was sequenced for a study of CD8+ T cells in alopecia areata. Notes on the study in general: Lesional scalp, notably in alopecia totalis/universalis, had clonality above that of normal scalp.

The sample's treatment: oral pan-JAK inhibitor, 5-10 mg twice daily. Following extraction, RNA underwent reverse transcription to cDNA, which served as the sequencing template. Sequenced by immunoSEQ multiplex PCR; TCRdb stores in-frame clones only, minus some. The profile shows roughly 190,000 clones, around 60% of them singletons. This clone was observed a single time. The antigen is not known. Germline V lookup: CDR1 GTSNPN, CDR2 SVGIG (reference sequence). The CDR3 length is 13 residues. Trimming cost V 2 bases and J 0 bases, with 7 bases left between them. The sequence was collected from a human donor with alopecia areata. The chain is built from TRBV30 and TRBJ1-1; D gene uncertain. The specimen was CD4+ T cells sorted from blood, collected at week 4, from a patient treated with tofacitinib. The CDR3 DNA sequence: TGTGCCTGGAGTCTTTCCATGAACACTGAAGCTTTCTTT. Amino acid sequence: CAWSLSMNTEAFF.